This T cell receptor beta chain was retrieved from a study of blood T cell repertoires in COVID-19. Across the study: The study drew acute and convalescent COVID-19 samples from the United States, Italy and Spain. Sources were T cells, B-cell-depleted T cells, or PBMCs; the material itself was cDNA or gDNA.

Enrolled during active infection, Seattle patients were then followed longitudinally. This CDR3 is built from 15 residues. Trimming removed 0 bases from V and 0 bases from J, with 9 bases in between. Germline assignment: CDR1 SGHNT and CDR2 YYREEE (reference sequence). Authors' data handling: From reference gene primer amplification, estimates of nucleated cell counts were derived. Method: immunoSEQ multiplex PCR; TCRdb's copy keeps in-frame clones and lacks some. The V and J calls and clone size were taken over from that table, and D and trimming were inferred from the DNA. The table records 330,000 or so clones, roughly 87% of them present only once.

This clonotype originated in a man younger than 40 with COVID-19, enrolled during active disease. The V and J genes are TRBV5-4 and TRBJ1-1; maybe TRBD1 (5 bases). The source material was peripheral blood. Here the CDR3 reads CASSLGTTMNTEAFF. The DNA for the CDR3 is TGTGCCAGCAGCTTGGGGACAACTATGAACACTGAAGCTTTCTTT.